Below are 10 T cell receptor beta chains sequenced from a single sample in a study of control samples from healthy donors and cancer patients (dated by TCRdb to between 2020 and 2021). The library came from the immunoSEQ multiplex PCR assay. TCRdb's version of the immuneACCESS table is confined to in-frame rearrangements and falls short of the full clone set. An unresolved V gene accounts for under half of the shortfall where checked; the remainder is of unknown origin. Here the sample has 55,000 to 70,000 clones; 80% to 95% occur a single time. The ten largest clones add up to roughly 0.9% of the sample. Sequenced material: PBMCs. All receptors derive from a man aged 25-45 years with colorectal cancer.

The gene calls are TRBV30 and TRBJ1-1; 10 positions agree with TRBD1. V lost 1 base and J lost 5; bases outside the gene matches: 10. The CDR3 loop spans 16 amino acids. From germline, CDR1 is GTSNPN and CDR2 SVGIG (reference sequence). The CDR3 nucleotides are TGTGCCTGGAGTGCGACAGGGGGCTGGGCGGGAACTGAAGCTTTCTTT. Translation gives CAWSATGGWAGTEAFF. Full variable domain (outside the CDR3, taken from reference TRBV30 and TRBJ1-1): SQTIHQWPATLVQPVGSPLSLECTVEGTSNPNLYWYRQAAGRGLQLLFYSVGIGQISSEVPQNLSASRPQDRQFILSSKKLLLSDSGFYLCAWSATGGWAGTEAFFGQGTRLTVV.

The CDR3 loop reads CASSPGPNYGYTF. The CDR3 region has the DNA TGTGCCAGCAGCCCCGGCCCCAACTATGGCTACACCTTC. This chain links TRBV5-4 with TRBJ1-2, with unresolved D. Germline V gene lookup returns CDR1 SGHNT and CDR2 YYREEE (reference sequence). The CDR3 extends over 13 amino acids. V was trimmed by 4 bases and J by 2 bases, leaving 9 bases between them. Based on the CDR3 plus reference TRBV5-4 and TRBJ1-2, the full variable domain is ETGVTQSPTHLIKTRGQQVTLRCSSQSGHNTVSWYQQALGQGPQFIFQYYREEENGRGNFPPRFSGLQFPNYSSELNVNALELDDSALYLCASSPGPNYGYTFGSGTRLTVV.

The chain carries TRBV30 and TRBJ1-4; 9 bases agree with TRBD1. Trimming cost V 4 bases and J 2 bases; bases outside gene matches: 5. Germline loops: CDR1 GTSNPN, CDR2 SVGIG (reference sequence). The CDR3 is 15 residues long. The CDR3 spells CAWNRGLGTNEKLFF. Here the CDR3 DNA reads TGTGCCTGGAACAGGGGGCTCGGGACTAATGAAAAACTGTTTTTT.

The rearrangement links TRBV19 to TRBJ1-2; D not resolved. CDR1 is LNHDA and CDR2 is SQIVND in the germline V gene (reference sequence). V lost 3 bases and J lost 5, with 13 bases in between. This CDR3 has 14 amino acids. CDR3 region: CASSMVGLRYGYTF. CDR3 in DNA: TGTGCCAGTAGTATGGTAGGACTGAGGTATGGCTACACCTTC.

The V call is TRBV29-1, the J call TRBJ2-1, with 7 bases that match TRBD1. Germline V gene data show CDR1 as SQVTM and CDR2 as ANQGSEA. The CDR3 contains 16 residues. The V gene end was trimmed by 3 bases and the J gene end by 0 bases; junction bases not matched to a gene: 8. CDR3 region: CSVDKGTDSSYNEQFF. The CDR3 DNA reads TGCAGCGTTGATAAGGGGACAGACAGCTCCTACAATGAGCAGTTCTTC.

Only a few counts were recorded for this clone. V gene TRBV9 combines with J gene TRBJ1-1; no firm D call. Deletions cut 0 bases from V and 4 bases from J, with 7 bases between. This CDR3 is built from 13 residues. The germline CDR1 and CDR2 sequences are SGDLS and YYNGEE. DNA for the CDR3: TGTGCCAGCAGCGTAGAGAGAAGCACTGAAGCTTTCTTT. Amino acids: CASSVERSTEAFF. The whole variable domain, remainder taken from reference TRBV9 and TRBJ1-1, is DSGVTQTPKHLITATGQRVTLRCSPRSGDLSVYWYQQSLDQGLQFLIQYYNGEERAKGNILERFSAQQFPDLHSELNLSSLELGDSALYFCASSVERSTEAFFGQGTRLTVV.

This clone was observed once. CDR3 loop: CASSHPLAGAPAAGTDTQYF. Here the CDR3 DNA reads TGCGCCAGCAGCCATCCGCTAGCGGGTGCCCCCGCAGCTGGCACAGATACGCAGTATTTT. This chain connects TRBV4-1 to TRBJ2-3, with TRBD2 matching 8 bases. The ends lost 3 bases at V and 1 base at J; junction bases unmatched: 18. CDR1 is MGHRA, CDR2 YSYEKL, per germline. This CDR3 is built from 20 residues.

The rearrangement links TRBV5-3 to TRBJ1-5; D is unresolved. TRBV5-3 is an ORF, with its function uncertain. V shed 6 bases and J shed 7 bases, with 17 bases lying between them. This CDR3 comprises 14 residues. For the CDR3, the DNA is TGTGCCAGAAAGCTTTCCCCGAATCGCCAGCCCCAGCATTTT. Residues: CARKLSPNRQPQHF.

This clone was seen a single time. The J gene is TRBJ2-3, the V gene TRBV7-9, with D possibly being TRBD2 (6 bases). CDR1 is SEHNR, CDR2 FQNEAQ, per germline (reference sequence). Trimming shortened V by 5 bases and J by 2 bases, and 11 bases separated the two germline ends. The length of the CDR3 is 14 residues. Written as DNA, the CDR3 is TGTGCCAGCAGCGGGGGGTACCCCACAGATACGCAGTATTTT. It encodes CASSGGYPTDTQYF. The full variable domain, completed using reference TRBV7-9 and TRBJ2-3, is DTGVSQNPRHKITKRGQNVTFRCDPISEHNRLYWYRQTLGQGPEFLTYFQNEAQLEKSRLLSDRFSAERPKGSFSTLEIQRTEQGDSAMYLCASSGGYPTDTQYFGPGTRLTVL.

V and J are TRBV18 and TRBJ1-4, with 9 bases aligning to TRBD1. The CDR3 covers 18 residues. With 6 bases clipped from V and 5 bases from J, the junction kept 16 bases outside the gene matches. The V gene's germline CDR1 is KGHSH and CDR2 LQKENI. The CDR3: CASSLLPSRQGVNEKLFF. The CDR3 DNA is TGTGCCAGCTCTCTCCTACCTTCTCGACAGGGGGTAAATGAAAAACTGTTTTTT.